What follows is one T cell receptor (beta chain) and its context. Antigen unknown. In replicate PCRs of sorted subsets, 150 to 200 ng DNA, some 28,000 T cell genomes, was used. Profiling relied on immunoSEQ multiplex PCR, and the TCRdb table lists in-frame clones only, not all of them. This sample yields roughly 400,000 clones, of which 90% to 98% are seen a single time; more than 0.3% belongs to the top ten. These data belong to a study of shared clonotypes between healthy human individuals. General observations from the study: Memory subsets generally showed smaller estimated richness than naive subsets did.

Germline lookup yields CDR1 ENHRY and CDR2 SYGVKD. CDR3 length equals 12 residues. V was trimmed by 7 bases and J by 7 bases, leaving 10 bases between them. This chain links TRBV10-3 with TRBJ2-2; TRBD2 might be the D (6 bases). Material: memory CD8+ T cells sorted from blood. This sample's subset: CD45RO+ cells pooled with CCR7-negative TemRA cells. This clonotype originated in a man aged 25 to 45 in good health. Here the CDR3 DNA reads TGTGCCATCACCGGAGGGATCGGGGAGCTGTTTTTT. This translates into CAITGGIGELFF.